These 15 T cell receptor beta chains were all obtained from the same sample, sequenced in a study of CD4 T cells in relation to SARS-CoV-2 and coronaviruses. The unexposed donors gave CD4+ T cells in about 2011-2019, prior to COVID-19. The cells were cultured for 9 to 11 days before CD4+ T cells were isolated. These receptors lack a known antigen. TCRdb keeps only in-frame clones here, not all; method: immunoSEQ multiplex PCR. This table holds approximately 17,000 clones, around 78% found once. Sequenced sample: CD4+ T cells from PBMCs, cultured in vitro. Receptor source: a human donor in good health.

V is TRBV5-1 and J is TRBJ2-5; 8 bases line up with TRBD2. Losses at the gene ends were 4 bases for V and 4 bases for J; bases not matched to a gene: 3. Germline V lookup: CDR1 SGHRS, CDR2 YFSETQ. This CDR3 comprises 13 residues. The CDR3 is CASSPGGGETQYF. CDR3 in DNA: TGCGCCAGCAGCCCGGGGGGGGGAGAGACCCAGTACTTC.

The rearrangement uses TRBV30 and TRBJ2-7; the D is unclear. With 2 bases removed from V and 4 bases from J, the gap between germline ends came to 6 bases. Germline values: CDR1 GTSNPN, CDR2 SVGIG (reference sequence). This CDR3 contains 11 residues. The CDR3 sequence: CAWSMLYEQYF. The CDR3 nucleotides are TGTGCCTGGAGTATGTTGTACGAGCAGTACTTC.

This chain connects TRBV4-1 to TRBJ2-1; 12 bases line up with TRBD2. V was pared by 4 bases and J by 8 bases, with 12 bases of the junction left unmatched. The germline V gene encodes CDR1 MGHRA and CDR2 YSYEKL. This CDR3 contains 17 residues. This CDR3 reads CASSPLRLAGAQYEQFF. The CDR3 DNA follows: TGCGCCAGCAGCCCGCTTCGACTAGCGGGAGCACAATATGAGCAGTTCTTC.

V and J are TRBV5-1 and TRBJ2-1; 7 bases fit TRBD2. After removal of 6 bases from V and 5 bases from J, the junction contained 17 bases not matched to a gene. CDR1 and CDR2 from the germline V gene are SGHRS and YFSETQ. The CDR3 contains 17 residues. The CDR3 DNA reads TGCGCCAGCACCGTTGGGGGGGGTCTTACAATGAACAATGAGCAGTTCTTC. Its translation is CASTVGGGLTMNNEQFF. Variable domain in full (rest from reference TRBV5-1 and TRBJ2-1): KAGVTQTPRYLIKTRGQQVTLSCSPISGHRSVSWYQQTPGQGLQFLFEYFSETQRNKGNFPGRFSGRQFSNSRSEMNVSTLELGDSALYLCASTVGGGLTMNNEQFFGPGTRLTVL.

The chain uses TRBV10-3 and TRBJ1-2, with D maybe TRBD1 (5 bases). The germline V and J ends were trimmed by 4 bases and 2 bases, with 14 bases remaining between them. The CDR3 extends over 15 amino acids. CDR1 ENHRY and CDR2 SYGVKD come from the germline V gene. CDR3 bases: TGTGCCATCAGTGTATCGCAGGGCGAAAACTATGGCTACACCTTC. This translates into CAISVSQGENYGYTF.

CDR3 sequence: CASSQQGDSYNEQFF. The CDR3 nucleotides read TGCGCCAGCAGCCAACAGGGAGACTCCTACAATGAGCAGTTCTTC. V and J are TRBV5-1 and TRBJ2-1, with a weak D call TRBD1 (6 bases). V gave up 4 bases and J gave up 0 bases, with 11 bases separating them. Germline V lookup: CDR1 SGHRS, CDR2 YFSETQ. This CDR3 contains 15 residues.

This chain uses TRBV3-1 (or the pseudogene TRBV3-2) with TRBJ1-1, with no clear D. Trimming removed 3 bases at V and 1 base at J, with 3 bases between. Germline V gene lookup returns CDR1 LGHDT and CDR2 YNNKEL (reference sequence). The CDR3 contains 12 residues. DNA of the CDR3: TGTGCCAGCAGCCATAGGAACACTGAAGCTTTCTTT. This encodes CASSHRNTEAFF.

This chain joins TRBV27 and TRBJ2-2; TRBD1 matches 11 bases. The CDR3 is 17 residues long. The J segment lost 5 bases and the V segment lost 6 bases, leaving 11 bases of the junction unmatched. Germline values: CDR1 MNHEY, CDR2 SMNVEV (reference sequence). The CDR3 DNA reads TGTGCCAGCAGATCACTAGGGACAGGGGGTCGAACCGGGGAGCTGTTTTTT. Its translation: CASRSLGTGGRTGELFF.

This chain uses TRBV14 with TRBJ2-3, with TRBD2 matching 10 bases. V lost 0 bases to trimming and J lost 4 bases; unmatched junction nucleotides: 10. This CDR3 has 18 amino acids. The germline V gene has CDR1 SGHDN and CDR2 FVKESK. CDR3 loop: CASSQELGLAGVADTQYF. Here the CDR3 DNA reads TGTGCCAGCAGCCAAGAATTAGGGCTAGCGGGAGTCGCAGATACGCAGTATTTT.

This chain links TRBV24-1 with TRBJ2-2; TRBD2 matches 7 bases. Germline V CDR1 and CDR2: KGHDR, SFDVKD. CDR3 length: 14 amino acids. Losses at the gene ends were 5 bases for V and 8 bases for J; bases not matched to a gene: 7. CDR3 region: CATSGREDKGELFF. The DNA of the CDR3 is TGTGCCACCAGTGGCCGGGAGGATAAGGGGGAGCTGTTTTTT.

V and J are TRBV5-1 and TRBJ2-5, with D perhaps assigned TRBD1 or TRBD2 (5 bases each). This CDR3 contains 14 residues. CDR1 and CDR2 from the germline V gene are SGHRS and YFSETQ. V lost 4 bases, J lost 1 base, and 11 bases lay in between. CDR3 protein: CASSGSGTQETQYF. CDR3 DNA sequence: TGCGCCAGCAGCGGGTCAGGGACCCAAGAGACCCAGTACTTC.

This rearrangement joins TRBV7-9 to TRBJ2-7; D might be TRBD1 or TRBD2, each matching 5 bases. V was cut by 7 bases and J by 0 bases, with 13 bases left in between. Per germline, CDR1 SEHNR and CDR2 FQNEAQ (reference sequence). The CDR3 extends over 14 amino acids. In DNA, the CDR3 is TGTGCCAGCATCAGTGACGGGGCCTCCTACGAGCAGTACTTC. This encodes CASISDGASYEQYF.

This clone was seen a single time. This chain uses TRBV7-9 with TRBJ2-1, with 8 bases aligning to TRBD2. This CDR3 contains 19 residues. After removal of 3 bases from V and 0 bases from J, the junction contained 13 bases not matched to a gene. Germline V lookup: CDR1 SEHNR, CDR2 FQNEAQ (reference sequence). The CDR3 region is CASSFTGTSRPSSYNEQFF. CDR3 DNA: TGTGCCAGCAGCTTTACCGGGACTAGTCGCCCGAGCTCCTACAATGAGCAGTTCTTC.

This clone has more than one count but fewer than ten. This chain links TRBV15 with TRBJ2-1; TRBD2 matches at 8 bases. The CDR3 spans 16 residues. The germline gives CDR1 LNHNV, CDR2 YYDKDF (reference sequence). The V segment lost 0 bases and the J segment 1 base; nucleotides outside the gene matches: 2. The CDR3, as DNA: TGTGCCACCAGCAGAGACGCGGGAGGTTCCTACAATGAGCAGTTCTTC. Its protein is CATSRDAGGSYNEQFF.

The chain combines TRBV7-2 with TRBJ2-2; 11 bases align to TRBD2. In germline, CDR1 is SGHTA, CDR2 FQGNSA. Germline trimming cut 4 bases from V and 0 bases from J; bases unmatched to any gene: 4. This CDR3 has 17 amino acids. The CDR3 sequence is CASSWGLAEANTGELFF. CDR3 in DNA: TGTGCCAGCAGCTGGGGACTAGCGGAGGCGAACACCGGGGAGCTGTTTTTT.